This TCR beta chain was found in a study of blood T cells in healthy people across ages. PCR was performed a second time for roughly 6 to 12 cycles using a sample-barcoded 5' primer and a J-beta primer mix. From the 5' RACE reads, TCRdb called clonotypes with MiXCR, one entry per CDR3 protein. This table has about 1.8 million distinct CDR3 sequences, roughly 49% appearing once. This TCR was sampled from a woman aged 40 to 49 in good health. The sample taken for sequencing was blood.

The CDR3 loop reads CASSLGAVVEQYF. The CDR3, as DNA: TGTGCCAGCAGTTTGGGGGCCGTGGTCGAGCAGTACTTC. The V and J genes are TRBV12-3 or TRBV12-4 and TRBJ2-7; possibly TRBD1 for D (6 bases). The CDR3 runs to 13 residues. Trimming left V 3 bases short and J 6 bases short, with 12 bases between.